This record concerns one T cell receptor beta chain sequence. The antigen it recognizes is unknown. No base qualities exist here, and no much larger clone lies one base off it. This record belongs to a study of shared clonotypes between healthy human individuals (dated by TCRdb to 2019 to 2021). With respect to the entire study: The cohort comprised a couple of women and a few men aged 18 to 49 years. To estimate repertoire size and how much clonotype sharing occurs between individuals, the study deeply sequenced the blood TCR repertoires of 4 to 6 healthy adults. Between about 0.9 and 8.9 billion PBMCs per donor were obtained by leukapheresis. Per donor, three plates each were used for CD4 naive and CD4 memory, two for CD8 naive, and one for CD8 memory. To increase sequencing depth and limit assay-specific biases, different laboratories used diverse techniques to prepare libraries and sequence TCR repertoires. The full study reports these points: Across four donors, around 5% of naive CD4, approximately 3.6% of naive CD8, 2% to 2.5% of memory CD4, and approximately 0.4% of memory CD8 clonotypes were shared. Higher generation probabilities were observed for clonotypes shared by all four sorted-subset donors than for non-shared clonotypes. Pairwise subsampling indicated that sequencing depth was expected to affect the degree of clonotype sharing among donors. Sampling was restricted to blood, and TCR repertoires in tissue are likely to differ from TCR repertoires in blood. Incomplete sequencing was indicated by rarefaction of sorted-subset datasets, despite the large sequencing depth. Larger estimated clonotype richness was generally found for naive subsets than for memory subsets. The genetic and exposure-history diversity represented was limited by the small number of donors.

Using the deep immunoSEQ assay, multiplex PCR amplified TCR CDR3 regions from genomic DNA. Extracted genomic DNA from each cell subset was spread evenly across all wells of several immunoSEQ 96-well plates, with each plate serving as a replicate. For sorted subsets, each replicate PCR was loaded with about 0.2 ug genomic DNA, equivalent to approximately 33,000 T cell genomes. Purified libraries were measured with a Qubit 3.0 fluorometer, size-checked on a Bioanalyzer 2100, and measured again with the KAPA Library Quantification kit. Every immunoSEQ 96-well plate was sequenced on a separate single-read 150-cycle Illumina NextSeq 550 flow cell. Per the authors' processing: Because only junctional sequences without quality scores were contained in the immunoSEQ output, filtering matching that applied to full-length reads could not be performed. To assign V/J genes and CDR3, sequences were annotated against IMGT germline references using PyIR, a Python wrapper for IgBLAST v1.9. Reads with weak V/J assignments (E-value above 1e-6), missing CDR3, stop codons, out-of-frame junctions, or ambiguous translated residues were removed. V3J clonotypes were defined by identical inferred V gene, J gene, and CDR3 amino acid sequence. The percentage overlap between two repertoires was calculated by dividing the number of shared unique clonotypes by the size of the smaller repertoire. Three approaches were used to assess repertoire richness: RTK rarefaction, the Chao1 estimator, and Recon v2.1 estimates of unobserved clonotypes. Generation probabilities for all TCRbeta clonotypes obtained by the gDNA method from four donors were computed using OLGA. In TCRdb, the immuneACCESS table is reduced to in-frame sequences with V and J assigned. These tables do not hold every clone; where another copy was compared, an unresolved V gene accounts for under half, and the others remain unexplained. The DNA gave D and trimming, while V, J and clone size come from that table. This sample has about 2 million clones in its table, and over 85% of those were observed once. Jointly, the top ten make up around 1% of the sample.

The germline V gene provides CDR1 SNHLY and CDR2 FYNNEI. The CDR3 measures 19 amino acids from cysteine to phenylalanine. Solely the CDR3 DNA is kept, with 57 bases framed from the first base. V is trimmed back by 3 bases and J by 0 bases, and the junction contains 15 bases that no gene match accounts for. CD8 naive samples were CD45RO-negative cells positively selected for CCR7, giving a CD45RA+CCR7+ population that excluded TemRA cells. Donors were healthy HIV-negative adults with no recently reported acute infections or vaccinations. Every donor was a Caucasian adult living in Nashville, Tennessee, USA. Blood was obtained by leukapheresis, after which PBMCs were separated by Ficoll-Histopaque density gradient centrifugation and cryopreserved in liquid nitrogen vapor phase. Analytical flow cytometry was used to check the purity and quantity of each magnetically sorted T cell population. From each sorted fraction, genomic DNA was isolated and quantified by UV absorbance on a Nanodrop 2000c.

The clonotype comes from a man younger than 30 in good health. The chain is made from TRBV2 and TRBJ2-7, and 9 bases in between align with TRBD1. The specimen sequenced was naive CD8+ T cells sorted from blood. This specimen's cell subset or site label, interpreted: CD45RA+CCR7+. The DNA sequence is as follows: TGTGCCAGCAGTGAGTCGGGACAGGGAAGGTTAATGAGCTCCTACGAGCAGTACTTC. The translation is CASSESGQGRLMSSYEQYF.